This TCR beta chain was recovered during a study of PD-L1 blockade in urothelial cancer. Regarding time point: peripheral blood 6 weeks after treatment start. The CDR3 length is 17 residues. The germline CDR1 and CDR2 sequences are MGHRA and YSYEKL. With 0 bases clipped from V and 4 bases from J, the junction kept 7 bases outside the gene matches. The protocol was immunoSEQ multiplex PCR, while the TCRdb copy is restricted to in-frame clones and leaves out a portion. Found here are 100,000 to 150,000 clones, 86% of them singletons; the top ten hold roughly 2.6%. The clonotype comes from a man aged 50 to 60 with urothelial cancer. The J gene is TRBJ2-7, the V gene TRBV4-1; 12 nucleotides line up with TRBD2. Sequenced material: PBMCs, taken around atezolizumab (anti-PD-L1) treatment. The CDR3, as DNA: TGCGCCAGCAGCCAAGAACCCCGGACTAGCGGGACTTACGAGCAGTACTTC. It yields the protein CASSQEPRTSGTYEQYF.